This paragraph reports one TCR beta chain. The data were taken from a study of T-cell reconstitution after alpha-beta-depleted transplantation in children. Preparation of the TCRbeta library was carried out with unique molecular identifiers. Each CDR3 protein gets one entry after TCRdb re-called the PCR reads with MiXCR. The sample consists of around 340,000 distinct CDR3 sequences, about an eighth of them appearing once. The germline V gene has CDR1 GTSNPN and CDR2 SVGIG (reference sequence). Trimming left V 4 bases short and J 4 bases short, with 17 bases between. The CDR3 contains 14 residues. The source is a human donor who donated a stem cell graft to a child with Fanconi anemia. This specimen was PBMCs, taken from the stem cell graft. The chain joins TRBV30 to TRBJ2-7; D may match TRBD1 or TRBD2 (6 bases each). The CDR3 loop is CAWTQGGSLYEQYF. CDR3 sequence (DNA): TGTGCCTGGACGCAAGGGGGGAGCCTGTACGAGCAGTACTTC.